The TCR beta chain described here comes from a study of spatial heterogeneity in lung cancer. Overall study results and limits: Mutation tallies in tumors tracked expanded intratumoral alpha and beta TCR counts.

TCRdb re-analysed the 5' RACE reads in MiXCR, keeping a single row per CDR3 protein. The sample includes some 10,000 distinct CDR3 sequences, 10% to 15% of them seen just once. On this clonotype itself: The target antigen is unknown.

Time point reported: sample taken at primary tumor resection. From germline, CDR1 is SGHTA and CDR2 FQGNSA. CDR3 size: 14 residues. Trimming took 2 bases from V and 1 from J, leaving 9 bases between them. This TCR was sampled from a female donor with early-stage non-small cell lung cancer. The specimen was lung tumor tissue, collected at surgery. The genes are TRBV7-2 and TRBJ2-7, with D possibly TRBD1 on 6 matching bases. CDR3 residues: CASSLSRGSYEQYF. The CDR3 DNA is TGTGCCAGCAGCTTATCCAGGGGTTCCTACGAGCAGTACTTC.